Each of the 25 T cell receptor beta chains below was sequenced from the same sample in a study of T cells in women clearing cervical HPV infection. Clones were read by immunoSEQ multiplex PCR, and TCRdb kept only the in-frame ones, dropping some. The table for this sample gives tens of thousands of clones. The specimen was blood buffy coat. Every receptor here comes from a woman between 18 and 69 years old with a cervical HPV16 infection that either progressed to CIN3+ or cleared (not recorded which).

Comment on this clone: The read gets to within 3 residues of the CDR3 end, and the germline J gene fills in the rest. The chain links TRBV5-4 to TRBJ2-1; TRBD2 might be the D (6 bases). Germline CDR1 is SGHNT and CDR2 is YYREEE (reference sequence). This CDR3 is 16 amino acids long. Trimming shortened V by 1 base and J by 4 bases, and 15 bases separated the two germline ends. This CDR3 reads CASSLSGGASYNEQFF. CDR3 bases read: TGTGCCAGCAGCTTGTCAGGCGGGGCTTCTTACAATGAG.

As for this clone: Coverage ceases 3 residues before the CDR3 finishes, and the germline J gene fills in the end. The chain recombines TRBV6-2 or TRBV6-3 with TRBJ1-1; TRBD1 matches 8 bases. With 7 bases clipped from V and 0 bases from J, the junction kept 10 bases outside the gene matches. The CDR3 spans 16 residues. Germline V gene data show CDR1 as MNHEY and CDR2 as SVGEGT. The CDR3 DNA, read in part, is TGTGCCAGCACCGCAGGACAGGGTACTTTGAACACTGAA. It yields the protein CASTAGQGTLNTE. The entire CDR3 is CASTAGQGTLNTEAFF.

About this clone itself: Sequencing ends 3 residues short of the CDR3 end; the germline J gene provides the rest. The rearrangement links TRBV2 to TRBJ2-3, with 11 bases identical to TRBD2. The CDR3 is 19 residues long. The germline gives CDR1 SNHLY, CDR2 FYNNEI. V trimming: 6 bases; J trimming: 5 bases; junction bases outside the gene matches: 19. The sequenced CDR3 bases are TGTGCCAGCAGGGGGGCCCTCTTAGCGGGGGGGCTAATGGGAGATACG. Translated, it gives CASRGALLAGGLMGDT. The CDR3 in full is CASRGALLAGGLMGDTQYF.

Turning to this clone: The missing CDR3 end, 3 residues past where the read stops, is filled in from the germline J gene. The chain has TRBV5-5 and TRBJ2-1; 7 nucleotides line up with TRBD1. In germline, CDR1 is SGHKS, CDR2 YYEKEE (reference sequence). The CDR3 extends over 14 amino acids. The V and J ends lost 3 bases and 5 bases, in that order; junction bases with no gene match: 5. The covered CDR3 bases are TGTGCCAGCAGCTGGGGACAGAGGAACAATGAG. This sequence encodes CASSWGQRNNE. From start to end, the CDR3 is CASSWGQRNNEQFF.

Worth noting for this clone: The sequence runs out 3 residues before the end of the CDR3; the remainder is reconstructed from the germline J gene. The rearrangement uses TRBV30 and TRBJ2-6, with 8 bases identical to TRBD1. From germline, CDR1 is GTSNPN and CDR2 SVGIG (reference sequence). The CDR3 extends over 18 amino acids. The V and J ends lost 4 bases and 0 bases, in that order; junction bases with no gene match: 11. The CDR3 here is CAWTPRQGSLSGANVLTF. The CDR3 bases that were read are TGTGCCTGGACCCCTCGACAGGGGTCCCTCTCTGGGGCCAACGTC.

CDR3 residues: CASSQDPLNTEAFF. CDR3 DNA, as far as it was read: TGCGCCAGCAGCCAAGATCCTCTGAACACTGAA. The chain combines TRBV4-1 with TRBJ1-1; D remains ambiguous. Read sequence stops 3 residues before the CDR3 end, and the germline J gene provides the missing end. The germline V and J ends were trimmed by 0 bases and 0 bases, with 5 bases remaining between them. The CDR3 runs to 14 residues. The germline V gene encodes CDR1 MGHRA and CDR2 YSYEKL.

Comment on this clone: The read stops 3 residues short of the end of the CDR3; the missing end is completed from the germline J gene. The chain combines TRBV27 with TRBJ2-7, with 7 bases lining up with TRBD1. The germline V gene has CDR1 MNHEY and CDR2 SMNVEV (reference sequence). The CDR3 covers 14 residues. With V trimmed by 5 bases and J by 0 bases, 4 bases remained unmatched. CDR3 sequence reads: CASSIRDSSYEQYF. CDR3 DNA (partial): TGTGCCAGCAGTATCCGGGACAGCTCCTACGAG.

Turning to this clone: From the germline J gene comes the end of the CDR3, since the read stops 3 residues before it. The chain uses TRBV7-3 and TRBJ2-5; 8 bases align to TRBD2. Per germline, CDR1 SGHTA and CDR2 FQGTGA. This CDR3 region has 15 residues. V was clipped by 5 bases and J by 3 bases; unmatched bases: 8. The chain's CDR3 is CASSQTGLGEETQYF. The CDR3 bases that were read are TGTGCCAGCAGCCAAACGGGACTAGGAGAAGAGACC.

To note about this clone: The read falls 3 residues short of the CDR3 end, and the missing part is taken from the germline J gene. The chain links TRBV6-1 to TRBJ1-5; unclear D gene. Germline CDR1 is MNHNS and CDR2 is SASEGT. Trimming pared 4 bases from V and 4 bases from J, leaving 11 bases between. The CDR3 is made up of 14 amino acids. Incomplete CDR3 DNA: TGTGCCAGCAGTGTTGGGCAGATTAATCAGCCC. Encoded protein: CASSVGQINQP. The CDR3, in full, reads CASSVGQINQPQHF.

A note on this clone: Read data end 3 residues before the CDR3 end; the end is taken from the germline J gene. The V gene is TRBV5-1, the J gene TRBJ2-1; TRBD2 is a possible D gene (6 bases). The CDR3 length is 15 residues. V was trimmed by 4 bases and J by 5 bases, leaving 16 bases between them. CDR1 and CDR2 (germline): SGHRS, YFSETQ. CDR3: CASSPGLPGNNEQFF. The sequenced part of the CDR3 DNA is TGCGCCAGCAGCCCGGGACTCCCGGGCAACAATGAG.

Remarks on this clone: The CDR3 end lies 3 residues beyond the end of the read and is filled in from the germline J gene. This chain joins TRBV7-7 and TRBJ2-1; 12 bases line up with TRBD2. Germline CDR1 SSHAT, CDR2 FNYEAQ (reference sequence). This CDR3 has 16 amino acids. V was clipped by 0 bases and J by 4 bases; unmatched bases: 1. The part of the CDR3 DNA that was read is TGTGCCAGCAGCTTAGCGACTAGCGGGGGTTACAATGAG. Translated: CASSLATSGGYNE. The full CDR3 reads CASSLATSGGYNEQFF.

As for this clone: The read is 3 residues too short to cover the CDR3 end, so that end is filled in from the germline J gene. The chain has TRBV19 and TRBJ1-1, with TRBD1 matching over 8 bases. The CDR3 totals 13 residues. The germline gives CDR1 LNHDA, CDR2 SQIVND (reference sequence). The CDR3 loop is CASSTMDRVLAFF. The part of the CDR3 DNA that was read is TGTGCCAGTAGTACCATGGACAGGGTCCTC.

Partial CDR3 DNA: TGTGCCAGCAGTGACGTCGGGGGGGAATACAATGAG. Translating gives CASSDVGGEYNE. In full, the CDR3 is CASSDVGGEYNEQFF. This chain links TRBV6-4 with TRBJ2-1, with 8 positions matching TRBD2. Read data end 3 residues before the CDR3 end; the end is taken from the germline J gene. V lost 2 bases, J lost 4 bases, and 4 bases stayed unmatched. Per germline, CDR1 MRHNA and CDR2 SNTAGT. The CDR3 runs to 15 residues.

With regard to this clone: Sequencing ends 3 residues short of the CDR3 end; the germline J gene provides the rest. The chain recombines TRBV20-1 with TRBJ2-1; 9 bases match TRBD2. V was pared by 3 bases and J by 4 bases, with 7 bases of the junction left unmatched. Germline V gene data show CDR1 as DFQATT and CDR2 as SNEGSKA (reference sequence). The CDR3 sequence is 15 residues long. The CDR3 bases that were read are TGCAGTGCTAGCCCTCTAGCGGGGATATACAATGAG. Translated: CSASPLAGIYNE. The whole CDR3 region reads CSASPLAGIYNEQFF.

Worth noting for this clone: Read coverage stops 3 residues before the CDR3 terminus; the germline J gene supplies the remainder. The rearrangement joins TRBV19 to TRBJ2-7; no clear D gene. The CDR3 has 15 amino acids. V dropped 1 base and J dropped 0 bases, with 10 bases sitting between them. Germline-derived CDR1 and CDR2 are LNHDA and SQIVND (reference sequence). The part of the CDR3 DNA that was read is TGTGCCAGTAGTATAGGGTTTACTATCTCCTACGAG. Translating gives CASSIGFTISYE. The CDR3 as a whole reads CASSIGFTISYEQYF. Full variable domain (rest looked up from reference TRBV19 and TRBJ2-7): DGGITQSPKYLFRKEGQNVTLSCEQNLNHDAMYWYRQDPGQGLRLIYYSQIVNDFQKGDIAEGYSVSREKKESFPLTVTSAQKNPTAFYLCASSIGFTISYEQYFGPGTRLTVT.

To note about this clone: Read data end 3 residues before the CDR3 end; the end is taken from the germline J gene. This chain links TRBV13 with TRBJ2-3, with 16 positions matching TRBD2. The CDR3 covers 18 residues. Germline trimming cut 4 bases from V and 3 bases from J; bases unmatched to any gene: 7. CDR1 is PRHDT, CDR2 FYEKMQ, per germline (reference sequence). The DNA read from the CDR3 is TGTGCCAGCAGCTCGACCCCGGGACTAGCGGGGGGGACAGATACG. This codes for CASSSTPGLAGGTDT. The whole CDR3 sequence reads CASSSTPGLAGGTDTQYF.

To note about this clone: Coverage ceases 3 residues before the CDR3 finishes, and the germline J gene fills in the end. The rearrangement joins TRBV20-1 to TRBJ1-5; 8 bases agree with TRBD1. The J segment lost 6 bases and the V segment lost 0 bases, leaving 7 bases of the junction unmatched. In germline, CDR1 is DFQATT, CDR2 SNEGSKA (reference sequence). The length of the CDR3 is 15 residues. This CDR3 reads CSARDDTGGGQPQHF. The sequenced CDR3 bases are TGCAGTGCTAGAGATGACACAGGGGGGGGTCAGCCC.

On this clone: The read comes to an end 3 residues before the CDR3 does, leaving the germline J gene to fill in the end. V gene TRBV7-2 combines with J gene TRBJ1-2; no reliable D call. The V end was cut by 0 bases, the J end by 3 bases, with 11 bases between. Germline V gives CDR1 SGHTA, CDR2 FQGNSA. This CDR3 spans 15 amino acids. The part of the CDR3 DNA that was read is TGTGCCAGCAGCTTAGCGCGGGGAGCGGACTATGGC. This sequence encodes CASSLARGADYG. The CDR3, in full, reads CASSLARGADYGYTF.

Incomplete CDR3 DNA: TGTGCCTGGATCCCCGGACAGGGCTATGGC. Translated: CAWIPGQGYG. The CDR3 in full is CAWIPGQGYGYTF. V gene TRBV30 combines with J gene TRBJ1-2, with 8 bases that match TRBD1. The read falls 3 residues short of the CDR3 end, and the missing part is taken from the germline J gene. The CDR3 contains 13 residues. In germline, CDR1 is GTSNPN, CDR2 SVGIG (reference sequence). V lost 4 bases and J lost 4; bases outside the gene matches: 5.

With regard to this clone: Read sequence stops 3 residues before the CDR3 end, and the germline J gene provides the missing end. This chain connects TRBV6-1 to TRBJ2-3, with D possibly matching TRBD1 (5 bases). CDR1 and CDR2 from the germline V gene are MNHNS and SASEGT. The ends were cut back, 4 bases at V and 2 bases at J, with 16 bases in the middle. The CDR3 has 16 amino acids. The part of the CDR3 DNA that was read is TGTGCCAGCAGTGCCCTTATGGACATTAACACAGATACG. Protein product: CASSALMDINTDT. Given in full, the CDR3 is CASSALMDINTDTQYF.

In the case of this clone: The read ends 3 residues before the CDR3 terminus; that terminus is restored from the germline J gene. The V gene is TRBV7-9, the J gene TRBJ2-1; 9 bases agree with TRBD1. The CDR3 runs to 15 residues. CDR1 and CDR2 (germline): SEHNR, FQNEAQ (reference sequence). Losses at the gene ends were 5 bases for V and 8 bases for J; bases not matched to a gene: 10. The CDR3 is CASSPGTGIVDEQFF. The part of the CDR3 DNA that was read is TGTGCCAGCAGCCCCGGGACAGGGATCGTGGATGAG.

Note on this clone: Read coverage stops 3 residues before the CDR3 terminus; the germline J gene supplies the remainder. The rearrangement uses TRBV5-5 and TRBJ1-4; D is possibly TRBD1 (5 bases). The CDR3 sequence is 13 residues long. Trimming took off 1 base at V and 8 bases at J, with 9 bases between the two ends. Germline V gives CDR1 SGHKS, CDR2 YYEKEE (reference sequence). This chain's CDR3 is CASSLTGEEKLFF. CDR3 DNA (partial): TGTGCCAGCAGCTTGACAGGAGAGGAAAAA.

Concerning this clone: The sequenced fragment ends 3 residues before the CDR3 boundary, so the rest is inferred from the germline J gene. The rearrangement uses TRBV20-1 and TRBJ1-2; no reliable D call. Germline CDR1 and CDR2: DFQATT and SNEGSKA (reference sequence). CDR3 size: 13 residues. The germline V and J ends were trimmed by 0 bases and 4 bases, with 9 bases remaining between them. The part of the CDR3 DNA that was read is TGCAGTGCTAGAGATCAGGTTACCTATGGC. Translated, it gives CSARDQVTYG. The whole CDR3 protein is CSARDQVTYGYTF.

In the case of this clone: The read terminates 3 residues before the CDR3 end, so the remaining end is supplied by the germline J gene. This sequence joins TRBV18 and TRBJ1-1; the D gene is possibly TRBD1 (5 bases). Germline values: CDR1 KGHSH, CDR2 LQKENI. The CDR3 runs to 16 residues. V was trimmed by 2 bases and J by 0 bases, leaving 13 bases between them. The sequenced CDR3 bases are TGTGCCAGCTCACCAACCCTGGGACTCATGAACACTGAA. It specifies CASSPTLGLMNTE. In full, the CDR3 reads CASSPTLGLMNTEAFF.

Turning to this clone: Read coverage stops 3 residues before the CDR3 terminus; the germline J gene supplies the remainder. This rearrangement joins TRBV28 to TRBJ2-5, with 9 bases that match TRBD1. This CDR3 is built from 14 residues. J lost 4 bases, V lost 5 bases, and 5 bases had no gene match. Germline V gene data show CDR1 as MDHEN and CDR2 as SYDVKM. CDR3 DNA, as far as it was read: TGTGCCAGCAGTCCCCGACAGGGGGGAGAGACC. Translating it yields CASSPRQGGET. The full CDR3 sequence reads CASSPRQGGETQYF.